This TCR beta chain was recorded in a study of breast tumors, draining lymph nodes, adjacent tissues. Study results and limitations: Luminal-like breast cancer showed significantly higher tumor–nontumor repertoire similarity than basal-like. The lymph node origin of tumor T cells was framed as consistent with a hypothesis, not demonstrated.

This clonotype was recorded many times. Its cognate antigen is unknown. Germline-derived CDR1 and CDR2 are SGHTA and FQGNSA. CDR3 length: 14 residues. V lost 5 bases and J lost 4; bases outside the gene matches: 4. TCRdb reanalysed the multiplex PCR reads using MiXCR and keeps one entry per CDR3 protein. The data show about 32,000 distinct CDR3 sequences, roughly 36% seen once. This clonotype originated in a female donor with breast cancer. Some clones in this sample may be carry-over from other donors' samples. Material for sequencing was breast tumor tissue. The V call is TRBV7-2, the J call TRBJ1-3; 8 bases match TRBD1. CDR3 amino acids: CASSTGGVGNTIYF. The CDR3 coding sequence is TGTGCCAGCAGCACAGGGGGAGTAGGAAACACCATATATTTT.